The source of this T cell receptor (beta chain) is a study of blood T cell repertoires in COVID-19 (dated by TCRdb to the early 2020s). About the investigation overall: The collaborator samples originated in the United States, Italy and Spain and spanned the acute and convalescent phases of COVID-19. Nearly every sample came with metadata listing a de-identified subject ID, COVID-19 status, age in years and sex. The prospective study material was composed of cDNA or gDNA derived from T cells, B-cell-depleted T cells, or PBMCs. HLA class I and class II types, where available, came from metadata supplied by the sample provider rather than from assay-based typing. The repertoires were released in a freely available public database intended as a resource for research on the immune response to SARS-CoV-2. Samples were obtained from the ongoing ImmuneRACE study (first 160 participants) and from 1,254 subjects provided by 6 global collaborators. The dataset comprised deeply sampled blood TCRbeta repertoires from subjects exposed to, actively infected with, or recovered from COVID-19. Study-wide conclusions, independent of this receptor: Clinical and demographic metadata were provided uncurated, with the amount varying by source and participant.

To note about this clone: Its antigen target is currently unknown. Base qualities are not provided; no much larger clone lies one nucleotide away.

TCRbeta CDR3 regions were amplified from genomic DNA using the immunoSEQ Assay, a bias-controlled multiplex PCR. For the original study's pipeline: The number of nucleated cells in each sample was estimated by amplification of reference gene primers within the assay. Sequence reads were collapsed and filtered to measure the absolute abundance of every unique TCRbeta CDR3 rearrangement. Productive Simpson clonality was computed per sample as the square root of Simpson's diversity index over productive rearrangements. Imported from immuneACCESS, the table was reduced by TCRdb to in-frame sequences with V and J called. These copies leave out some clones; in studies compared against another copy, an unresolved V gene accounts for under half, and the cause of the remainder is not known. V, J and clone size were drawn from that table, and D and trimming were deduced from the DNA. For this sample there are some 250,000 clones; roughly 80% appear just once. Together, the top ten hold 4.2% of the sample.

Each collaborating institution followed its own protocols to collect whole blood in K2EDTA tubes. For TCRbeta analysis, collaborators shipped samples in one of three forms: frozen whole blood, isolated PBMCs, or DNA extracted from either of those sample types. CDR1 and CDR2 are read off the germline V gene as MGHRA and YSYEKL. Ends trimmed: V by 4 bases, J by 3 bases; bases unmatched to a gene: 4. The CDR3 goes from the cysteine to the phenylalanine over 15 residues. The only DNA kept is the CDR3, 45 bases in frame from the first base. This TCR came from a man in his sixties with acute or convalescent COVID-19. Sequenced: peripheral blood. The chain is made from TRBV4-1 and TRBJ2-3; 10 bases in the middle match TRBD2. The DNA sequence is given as TGCGCCAGCAGCCTTTTTAGCGGGAGGACAGATACGCAGTATTTT. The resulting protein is CASSLFSGRTDTQYF.